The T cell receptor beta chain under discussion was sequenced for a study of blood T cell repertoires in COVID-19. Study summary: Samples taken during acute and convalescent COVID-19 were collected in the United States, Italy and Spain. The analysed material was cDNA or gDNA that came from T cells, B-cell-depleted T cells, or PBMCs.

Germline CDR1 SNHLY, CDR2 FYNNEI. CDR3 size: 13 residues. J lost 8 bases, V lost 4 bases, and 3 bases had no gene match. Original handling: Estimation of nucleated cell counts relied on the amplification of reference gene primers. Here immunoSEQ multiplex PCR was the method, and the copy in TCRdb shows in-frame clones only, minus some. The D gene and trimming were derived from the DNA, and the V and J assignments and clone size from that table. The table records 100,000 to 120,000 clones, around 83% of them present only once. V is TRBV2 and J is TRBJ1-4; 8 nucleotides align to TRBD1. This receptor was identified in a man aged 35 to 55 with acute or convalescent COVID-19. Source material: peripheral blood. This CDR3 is CASSGTGLEKLFF. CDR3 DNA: TGTGCCAGCAGTGGGACAGGGTTGGAAAAACTGTTTTTT.